The clone carrying this T cell receptor beta chain turned up a few times. Its antigen is unidentified. The sample is drawn from a study of cytomegalovirus exposure and HLA in healthy donors. General study results and limits: Analysis performed later showed TCR beta chains linked to HLA being more clonally expanded than equally common others. It was reported that TCR beta sequences correctly inferred the HLA-A and HLA-B alleles for most subjects.

The CDR3 extends over 18 amino acids. Germline V gene lookup returns CDR1 MGHRA and CDR2 YSYEKL. The V end lost 0 bases, the J end lost 3 bases, and 18 bases lay between the germline ends. The primer mix had 60 Vbeta and 13 Jbeta primers. Using immunoSEQ multiplex PCR, the repertoire was profiled, and TCRdb retains in-frame clones only, with some absent. The data hold under 200,000 clones, with around 80% observed a single time. This chain links TRBV4-1 with TRBJ1-5, with D perhaps matching TRBD1 (6 bases). Sequences were obtained from PBMCs. This clonotype originated in a woman aged 45-60 years in good health and CMV-seropositive. The CDR3: CASSQEGGGQIFNQPQHF. CDR3 DNA sequence: TGCGCCAGCAGCCAAGAGGGCGGAGGACAGATATTCAATCAGCCCCAGCATTTT.